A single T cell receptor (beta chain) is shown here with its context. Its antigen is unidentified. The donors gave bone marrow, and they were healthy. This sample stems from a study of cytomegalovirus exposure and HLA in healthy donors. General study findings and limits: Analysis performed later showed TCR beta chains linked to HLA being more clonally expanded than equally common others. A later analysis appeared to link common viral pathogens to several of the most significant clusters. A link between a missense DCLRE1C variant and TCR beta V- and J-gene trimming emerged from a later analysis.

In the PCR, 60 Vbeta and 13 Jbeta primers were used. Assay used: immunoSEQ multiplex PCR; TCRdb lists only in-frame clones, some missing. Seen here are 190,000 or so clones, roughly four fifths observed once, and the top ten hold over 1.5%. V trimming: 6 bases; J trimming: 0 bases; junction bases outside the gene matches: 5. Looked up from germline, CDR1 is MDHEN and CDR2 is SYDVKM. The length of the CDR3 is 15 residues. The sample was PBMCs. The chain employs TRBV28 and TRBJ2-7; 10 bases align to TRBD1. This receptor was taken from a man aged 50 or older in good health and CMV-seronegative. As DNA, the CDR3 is TGTGCCAGCAGCCGACAGGGGGCGAGCTCCTACGAGCAGTACTTC. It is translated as CASSRQGASSYEQYF.